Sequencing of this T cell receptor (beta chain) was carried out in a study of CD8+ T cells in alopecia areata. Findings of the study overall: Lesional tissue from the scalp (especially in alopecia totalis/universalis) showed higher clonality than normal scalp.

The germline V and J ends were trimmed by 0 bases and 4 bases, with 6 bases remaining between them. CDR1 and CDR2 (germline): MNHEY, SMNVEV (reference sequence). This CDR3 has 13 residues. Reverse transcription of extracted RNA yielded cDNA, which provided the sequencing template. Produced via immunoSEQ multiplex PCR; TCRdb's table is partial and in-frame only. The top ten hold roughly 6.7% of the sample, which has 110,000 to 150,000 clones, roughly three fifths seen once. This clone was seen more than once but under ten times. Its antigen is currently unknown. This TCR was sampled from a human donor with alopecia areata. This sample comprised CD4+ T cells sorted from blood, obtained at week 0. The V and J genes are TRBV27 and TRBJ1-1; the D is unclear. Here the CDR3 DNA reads TGTGCCAGCAGTTTATCAGGGTTCACTGAAGCTTTCTTT. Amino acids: CASSLSGFTEAFF.